Here is one T cell receptor (beta chain) with its context. Its antigen has not been determined. No base-level quality is on record; no much larger clone is a single base apart. The data belong to a study of T cell repertoires in ileal Crohn's disease (dated by TCRdb to between 2018 and 2020). About the study as a whole: Median disease duration was approximately 8 years, and around 35% of patients were identified as active smokers at the time of surgery. A total of 170 or so mucosal samples from approximately 57 patients were sequenced, collected from several sites on the surgical specimen and at postoperative endoscopy. Endoscopic postoperative recurrence was defined by a Rutgeerts score above i0. The TCR repertoire was analysed in about 55 patients with Crohn's disease drawn from a prospective multicentre cohort. Biopsies taken from the inflamed portion of the ileum in the surgical resection specimen were designated as M0 samples. The study was conducted in parallel with a multicentre cohort built to find predictors of early endoscopic recurrence after ileocolonic resection. All patients had surgery for a complication: stricturing disease in around 60% and penetrating disease in about 39%. For commercial TCRB immunosequencing, approximately 480 nanograms of biopsy DNA were submitted for each sample. Postoperative therapy was given to about half of the patients, with thiopurines administered to 11 patients and anti-TNF agents administered to some 20 patients.

Beyond this particular receptor, the publication reports: Compared with CD4 T cells, sorted CD8 T cells contained more high-frequency clones, which suggests that the mucosal expansions were mostly CD8. A significantly higher proportion of clonal expansions was observed in active smokers at surgery than in non-smokers (approximately 28% vs 17%, p=0.02). Only a subgroup of patients, of unstated size, had mucosal CD4 and CD8 T cells sorted and sequenced. Endoscopic recurrence was linked to a higher percentage of high-frequency clones at surgery, and recurrence occurred in every patient whose clonality exceeded 26.8% (18/57).

The library came from the immunoSEQ multiplex PCR assay. Adaptive Biotechnology amplified CDR3 regions from genomic DNA with a two-step multiplex PCR that controlled for amplification bias. Primers for every V and J gene segment were used in the first PCR, and barcodes and Illumina adapters were added in the second PCR. An Illumina instrument was used to sequence the CDR3 libraries. The original methods were these. The analysis drew on both the pipelines supplied by the vendor and custom analysis of the raw data in R/Bioconductor running R version 3.3.0. Clonality, which ranges from 0 to 1, was calculated as the inverse of the normalised Shannon entropy across all productive clones. High-frequency clones were defined as the repertoire share of the top 100 clones, retaining only clones passing a 95% confidence test. The Simpson index measured repertoire diversity, and the Morisita-Horn index measured overlap between samples. Here the immuneACCESS table is served through TCRdb, limited to in-frame sequences with V and J called. Missing clones are a known gap in these copies; in checked studies unresolved V genes cover under half, and the rest lacks a known reason. D and trimming come from the DNA, and the V and J calls and clone size come from that table. In this sample the table shows fewer than 20,000 clones, roughly 90% of which occur a single time. Jointly, the top ten make up around 7.1% of the sample.

This specimen's time point label, interpreted: inflamed ileum from the surgical specimen. To be eligible, patients had to be adults with ileal or ileocolonic Crohn's disease and an indication for ileocolonic resection. Whole ileal mucosal biopsies were stored frozen at -80°C before DNA extraction. A TRizol-based method was used to extract genomic DNA from the frozen whole biopsies, and the DNA was quantified with a NanoDrop 2000 spectrophotometer. The sample consisted of ileal tissue. The sequence was collected from an adult with Crohn's disease.

The CDR3 loop reads CASSESWGANYEQYF. The nucleotides read TGTGCCAGCAGTGAATCGTGGGGGGCGAACTACGAGCAGTACTTC. In this chain, TRBV6-1 is recombined with TRBJ2-7; the D region may be TRBD1 or TRBD2, each matching 6 bases equally. From a lookup of the germline V gene, CDR1 and CDR2 are MNHNS and SASEGT. Trimming takes 2 bases from V and 3 bases from J, and the germline ends sit 14 bases apart. The CDR3 numbers 15 residues from cysteine through phenylalanine. The entry retains the CDR3 DNA only, 45 bases that are in frame from base 1.